Following are 18 T cell receptor beta chains from one sample sequenced in a study of blood T cell repertoires in COVID-19. Libraries were prepared by immunoSEQ multiplex PCR; TCRdb keeps only in-frame clonotypes and omits some of them. The sample contains over 150,000 clones, less than 85% of which appear only once. Input material: PBMCs or T cells enriched from blood (not recorded which). These receptors were obtained from a young woman who had recovered from COVID-19.

The rearrangement links TRBV12-3 or TRBV12-4 to TRBJ1-5; D gene unclear. The CDR3 covers 12 residues. V lost 8 bases and J 10 bases, leaving 15 bases between the germline ends. The CDR3 region has the DNA TGTGCCAGCTCAGTAAAAAACAGCCCCCAGCATTTT. This gives the protein CASSVKNSPQHF.

The V and J genes are TRBV18 and TRBJ1-2; TRBD1 might be the D (5 bases). Germline loops: CDR1 KGHSH, CDR2 LQKENI. This CDR3 contains 15 residues. V lost 6 bases and J lost 6, with 20 bases in between. The CDR3, as DNA: TGTGCCAGCTCCCTCAAACAGGAAGCGACGGATGGCTACACCTTC. As protein: CASSLKQEATDGYTF.

V is TRBV27 and J is TRBJ2-3, with TRBD2 matching over 13 bases. V trimming: 2 bases; J trimming: 6 bases; junction bases outside the gene matches: 8. CDR1 and CDR2 (germline): MNHEY, SMNVEV (reference sequence). The CDR3 length is 17 residues. The CDR3 DNA is TGTGCCAGCAGTTTACCCCCACTAGCGGGGGGGCCCGATACGCAGTATTTT. Translation gives CASSLPPLAGGPDTQYF.

The chain links TRBV6-4 to TRBJ2-2; perhaps TRBD2 as D (6 bases). Germline V gene sequence: CDR1 MRHNA, CDR2 SNTAGT. V shed 6 bases and J shed 0 bases, with 14 bases lying between them. The CDR3 totals 16 residues. The CDR3 loop is CASRPEEGSNTGELFF. The CDR3 region has the DNA TGTGCCAGCAGGCCGGAGGAGGGTTCGAACACCGGGGAGCTGTTTTTT.

DNA of the CDR3: TGTGCCAGCAGTTTCCCTACAGGGGGTAACACTGAAGCTTTCTTT. This translates into CASSFPTGGNTEAFF. V gene TRBV28 combines with J gene TRBJ1-1, with 8 nucleotides matching TRBD1. The CDR3 length is 15 residues. Germline V gene lookup returns CDR1 MDHEN and CDR2 SYDVKM. J was trimmed by 2 bases and V by 3 bases; bases with no gene match: 5.

The chain couples TRBV9 to TRBJ2-1; 13 nucleotides align to TRBD2. The V and J ends lost 3 bases and 9 bases, in that order; junction bases with no gene match: 9. Germline-derived CDR1 and CDR2 are SGDLS and YYNGEE. The CDR3 contains 16 residues. The CDR3 is CASSDRTSGGASEQFF. The CDR3 region has the DNA TGTGCCAGCAGCGACCGAACTAGCGGGGGGGCTAGTGAGCAGTTCTTC.

J is TRBJ2-1 and V is TRBV6-6, with a tentative D call TRBD1 (6 bases). Germline assignment: CDR1 MNHNY and CDR2 SVGAGI (reference sequence). V lost 2 bases and J lost 5, with 16 bases in between. The CDR3 consists of 16 residues. The CDR3 sequence is CASSYQDSHGDNEQFF. CDR3 nucleotides: TGTGCCAGCAGTTACCAGGACAGCCATGGGGACAATGAGCAGTTCTTC.

This chain connects TRBV28 to TRBJ1-4, with 8 bases aligning to TRBD1. The germline CDR1 and CDR2 sequences are MDHEN and SYDVKM. The trim removed 6 bases at V and 0 bases at J, leaving 18 bases unmatched. The CDR3 length is 20 residues. CDR3 sequence (DNA): TGTGCCAGCAGCCGGGACAGGCGAGGCCACGGCGGTCCAACTAATGAAAAACTGTTTTTT. Encoded protein: CASSRDRRGHGGPTNEKLFF. Together with reference TRBV28 and TRBJ1-4, the CDR3 gives the full variable domain: DVKVTQSSRYLVKRTGEKVFLECVQDMDHENMFWYRQDPGLGLRLIYFSYDVKMKEKGDIPEGYSVSREKKERFSLILESASTNQTSMYLCASSRDRRGHGGPTNEKLFFGSGTQLSVL.

The CDR3 DNA reads as TGTGCCAGCAGCGTTAGCGGGAGGGCTAATGAGCAGTTCTTC. It encodes CASSVSGRANEQFF. V usage is TRBV9 and J usage is TRBJ2-1; 11 nucleotides line up with TRBD2. Germline-derived CDR1 and CDR2 are SGDLS and YYNGEE. This CDR3 comprises 14 residues. Trimming removed 2 bases from V and 7 bases from J; junction bases left unmatched: 2.

The V gene is TRBV2, the J gene TRBJ1-5, with TRBD1 identical over 12 bases. Germline V gives CDR1 SNHLY, CDR2 FYNNEI. The V and J ends lost 6 bases and 6 bases, in that order; junction bases with no gene match: 3. The CDR3 has 14 amino acids. CDR3 sequence reads: CASRPGQGAQPQHF. CDR3 coding DNA: TGTGCCAGCAGACCGGGACAGGGGGCTCAGCCCCAGCATTTT.

This sequence joins TRBV6-2 or TRBV6-3 and TRBJ2-3; TRBD1 might be the D (5 bases). The V gene's germline CDR1 is MNHEY and CDR2 SVGEGT. The CDR3 has 14 amino acids. With 5 bases removed from V and 2 bases from J, the gap between germline ends came to 11 bases. This CDR3 is CASSPDRNTDTQYF. CDR3 sequence (DNA): TGTGCCAGCAGTCCAGACAGAAACACAGATACGCAGTATTTT.

The chain couples TRBV20-1 to TRBJ2-1; 9 bases fit TRBD2. CDR1 is DFQATT and CDR2 is SNEGSKA in the germline V gene (reference sequence). Germline trimming cut 3 bases from V and 3 bases from J; bases unmatched to any gene: 15. The CDR3 is 18 amino acids. The CDR3 spells CSASLFFPSGNVYNEQFF. The CDR3 region has the DNA TGCAGTGCTAGTCTCTTCTTTCCTAGCGGGAACGTCTACAATGAGCAGTTCTTC.

The CDR3, as DNA: TGTGCCAGCATTCTACTCGGACAGGGGGCGGCTGAAGCTTTCTTT. Amino acids: CASILLGQGAAEAFF. The chain carries TRBV28 and TRBJ1-1; 11 bases align to TRBD1. V trimming: 7 bases; J trimming: 6 bases; junction bases outside the gene matches: 10. CDR1 and CDR2 (germline): MDHEN, SYDVKM. The CDR3 loop spans 15 amino acids.

Here the CDR3 reads CSASGDTEQYF. The CDR3 DNA reads as TGCAGTGCTAGTGGTGACACCGAGCAGTACTTC. This sequence joins TRBV20-1 and TRBJ2-7; D ambiguous. The CDR3 has 11 residues. Germline-derived CDR1 and CDR2 are DFQATT and SNEGSKA (reference sequence). V dropped 3 bases and J dropped 6 bases, with 9 bases sitting between them.

Concerning this clone itself: Its ends do not fully match the called genes, so a read error is possible. The V gene is TRBV7-7, the J gene TRBJ2-5, with a tentative D call TRBD2 (6 bases). The CDR3 has 15 residues. Looked up from germline, CDR1 is SSHAT and CDR2 is FNYEAQ (reference sequence). The CDR3 protein is CASSLVTGGGETQYF. The CDR3, as DNA: TGTGCTAGCAGCTTAGTCACCGGGGGAGGAGAGACCCAGTACTTC.

The rearrangement links TRBV11-2 to TRBJ2-1, with 8 positions matching TRBD1. This CDR3 is 18 amino acids long. V was clipped by 0 bases and J by 4 bases; unmatched bases: 11. The V gene's germline CDR1 is SGHAT and CDR2 FQNNGV. The CDR3, as DNA: TGTGCCAGCAGCTTAGATCCAGGGACAGGCATAAGGTACAATGAGCAGTTCTTC. It codes for CASSLDPGTGIRYNEQFF. Using reference TRBV11-2 and TRBJ2-1 for the parts outside the CDR3, the full variable domain is EAGVAQSPRYKIIEKRQSVAFWCNPISGHATLYWYQQILGQGPKLLIQFQNNGVVDDSQLPKDRFSAERLKGVDSTLKIQPAKLEDSAVYLCASSLDPGTGIRYNEQFFGPGTRLTVL.

This clone was observed once. The rearrangement uses TRBV9 and TRBJ1-2; a possible D gene is TRBD1 (6 bases). Trimming left V 4 bases short and J 2 bases short, with 18 bases between. The germline V gene has CDR1 SGDLS and CDR2 YYNGEE. The length of the CDR3 is 16 residues. Here the CDR3 DNA reads TGTGCCAGCAGCCCAGGGGTGGGGGATTCGAACTATGGCTACACCTTC. It codes for CASSPGVGDSNYGYTF.

The CDR3 bases are TGCAGCGCCAGGGATACAACTAATGAAAAACTGTTTTTT. Its protein product is CSARDTTNEKLFF. J is TRBJ1-4 and V is TRBV29-1; possible D gene TRBD1, 5 bases. The CDR3 is 13 amino acids. The germline V gene has CDR1 SQVTM and CDR2 ANQGSEA. V was clipped by 7 bases and J by 0 bases, with 9 bases between them.